This section outlines one T cell receptor (beta chain) sequence together with its context. Antigen specificity is unknown. V lost 8 bases, J lost 7 bases, and 18 bases lay in between. Germline CDR1 is MDHEN and CDR2 is SYDVKM. CDR3 length: 14 amino acids. This entry is derived from a study of T cell repertoires in aging, cancer and after chemotherapy. Background on the study: Clear clonal overlap appeared across healthy donor samples taken over several months to years.

Rearranged V-D-J TRB sequences were amplified with a mixed TRB-A/B primer pool. MiXCR was run by TCRdb on the multiplex PCR reads, yielding one entry per CDR3 protein. The table records approximately 9,500 distinct CDR3 sequences, about 25% of them present only once. Study-wide results and limits: In healthy donors, age-related TCR diversity loss mainly reflected lost richness. Across the chemotherapy interval, each cancer cohort showed higher median generation probability, suggesting thymic rebound.

Peripheral blood genomic DNA, not sorted cells or RNA, was the template. The source material was blood. The TCR sequence derives from a human donor in good health. The V and J genes are TRBV28 and TRBJ2-1; D gene unclear. CDR3 coding DNA: TGTGCCAGCGCGAGTCAGCGAGGATGGAATGAGCAGTTCTTC. It encodes CASASQRGWNEQFF.